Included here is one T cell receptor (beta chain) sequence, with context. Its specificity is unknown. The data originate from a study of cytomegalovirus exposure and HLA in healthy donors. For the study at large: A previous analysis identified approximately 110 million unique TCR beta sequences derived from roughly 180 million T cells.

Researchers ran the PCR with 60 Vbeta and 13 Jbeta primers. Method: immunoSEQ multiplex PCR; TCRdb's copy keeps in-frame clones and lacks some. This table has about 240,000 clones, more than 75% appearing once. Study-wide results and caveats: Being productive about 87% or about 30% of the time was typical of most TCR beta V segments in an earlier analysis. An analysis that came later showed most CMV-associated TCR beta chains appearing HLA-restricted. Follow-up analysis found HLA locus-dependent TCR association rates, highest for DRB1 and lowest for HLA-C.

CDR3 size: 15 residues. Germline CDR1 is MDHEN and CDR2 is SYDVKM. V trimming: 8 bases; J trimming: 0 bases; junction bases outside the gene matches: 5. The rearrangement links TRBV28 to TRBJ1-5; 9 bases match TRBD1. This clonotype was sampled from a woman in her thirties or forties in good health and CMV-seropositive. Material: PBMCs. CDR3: CASLTGGYSNQPQHF. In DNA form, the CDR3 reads TGTGCCAGCTTGACAGGGGGTTATAGCAATCAGCCCCAGCATTTT.